Each of the 22 T cell receptor beta chains below was sequenced from the same sample in a study of OX40 agonist ivuxolimab in advanced cancers. Generated by immunoSEQ multiplex PCR, the TCRdb table keeps only in-frame clones and is missing some. The sample gives 70,000 to 80,000 clones, roughly 93% of which show up once; over 5% is in the top ten. The specimen comprised CD4+ or CD8+ T cells sorted from blood, sampled in a trial of the OX40 agonist ivuxolimab. The receptors were gathered from an adult with an advanced solid tumor such as melanoma, head and neck, liver or kidney cancer.

The CDR3 loop is CASSEQGTTNEKLFF. In DNA, the CDR3 is TGTGCCAGCAGTGAACAGGGGACAACTAATGAAAAACTGTTTTTT. The chain carries TRBV2 and TRBJ1-4, with D perhaps matching TRBD1 (6 bases). The CDR3 is 15 amino acids. V dropped 2 bases and J dropped 0 bases, with 7 bases sitting between them. The germline V gene encodes CDR1 SNHLY and CDR2 FYNNEI.

The rearrangement links TRBV27 to TRBJ2-7; TRBD1 matches at 8 bases. The CDR3 has 15 residues. The ends lost 2 bases at V and 3 bases at J; junction bases unmatched: 6. Germline CDR1 MNHEY, CDR2 SMNVEV (reference sequence). The CDR3 loop reads CASSLEAGGGYEQYF. The CDR3, as DNA: TGTGCCAGCAGTTTAGAGGCAGGGGGCGGCTACGAGCAGTACTTC.

V gene TRBV10-1 combines with J gene TRBJ2-2, with 7 bases that match TRBD2. V trimming: 7 bases; J trimming: 5 bases; junction bases outside the gene matches: 7. CDR3 length: 14 amino acids. Germline CDR1 WNHNN, CDR2 SYGVQD (reference sequence). Here the CDR3 reads CASTPREGTGELFF. The CDR3 DNA reads TGCGCCAGCACCCCCAGGGAGGGAACCGGGGAGCTGTTTTTT.

The gene calls are TRBV7-2 and TRBJ1-4; possible D gene TRBD1, 6 bases. V lost 5 bases to trimming and J lost 4 bases, with 14 bases between them. The CDR3 length is 15 residues. Germline loops: CDR1 SGHTA, CDR2 FQGNSA. Here the CDR3 reads CASSTRGGINEKLFF. The DNA of the CDR3 is TGTGCCAGCAGCACACGAGGGGGTATTAATGAAAAACTGTTTTTT.

The rearrangement uses TRBV2 and TRBJ2-5; 8 bases are a match to TRBD2. Germline V gives CDR1 SNHLY, CDR2 FYNNEI. Losses at the gene ends were 6 bases for V and 5 bases for J; bases not matched to a gene: 2. The CDR3 sequence is 12 residues long. CDR3 DNA: TGTGCCAGCAGGACGGGGGGGGAGACCCAGTACTTC. Encoded protein: CASRTGGETQYF.

CDR3 region: CASCNRQETQYF. The CDR3 bases are TGTGCCAGCTGTAATCGTCAAGAGACCCAGTACTTC. The rearrangement uses TRBV2 and TRBJ2-5; no clear D. The V gene's germline CDR1 is SNHLY and CDR2 FYNNEI. The V and J ends lost 8 bases and 2 bases respectively, with 9 bases between them. There are 12 residues in the CDR3.

This chain joins TRBV5-4 and TRBJ2-7; tentative D call: TRBD2 (8 bases). Germline V lookup: CDR1 SGHNT, CDR2 YYREEE (reference sequence). The V end was cut by 4 bases, the J end by 7 bases, with 30 bases between. The CDR3 is made up of 18 amino acids. In DNA, the CDR3 is TGTGCCAGCAGCGCGGACAGGCTGCTCCCGGCGGGAGGTGCTGAGCAGTACTTC. Its protein product is CASSADRLLPAGGAEQYF.

This chain uses TRBV19 with TRBJ1-2; D is possibly TRBD1 (5 bases). The CDR3 covers 15 residues. The V end lost 7 bases, the J end lost 4 bases, and 19 bases lay between the germline ends. Germline values: CDR1 LNHDA, CDR2 SQIVND (reference sequence). The CDR3 nucleotides read TGTGCCAGTACCGCAACAGGATCTTCCCTCTATGGCTACACCTTC. It specifies CASTATGSSLYGYTF.

This chain joins TRBV4-3 and TRBJ2-1, with 14 bases that match TRBD2. The CDR3 consists of 15 residues. V dropped 5 bases and J dropped 6; count of bases not matched to a gene: 3. From germline, CDR1 is LGHNA and CDR2 YSLEER. The chain's CDR3 is CASSSGTSGGNEQFF. Written as DNA, the CDR3 is TGCGCCAGCAGCTCCGGGACTAGCGGGGGCAATGAGCAGTTCTTC.

The chain uses TRBV28 and TRBJ2-7; no clear D gene. The CDR3 loop spans 14 amino acids. V lost 2 bases and J 1 base, leaving 9 bases between the germline ends. Germline V gene lookup returns CDR1 MDHEN and CDR2 SYDVKM. Written as DNA, the CDR3 is TGTGCCAGCAGTTTAGCCCAGAGTTCCTACGAGCAGTACTTC. Translated: CASSLAQSSYEQYF.

This chain uses TRBV5-1 with TRBJ2-1; 10 nucleotides align to TRBD1. Germline V gene lookup returns CDR1 SGHRS and CDR2 YFSETQ. The CDR3 extends over 16 amino acids. With V trimmed by 4 bases and J by 6 bases, 10 bases remained unmatched. In nucleotides, the CDR3 is TGCGCCAGCAGCCCTGGGACAGGGGCCGCCTCCAATGAGCAGTTCTTC. It encodes CASSPGTGAASNEQFF.

The chain employs TRBV19 and TRBJ2-3; D gene uncertain. Germline CDR1 and CDR2: LNHDA and SQIVND (reference sequence). The CDR3 length is 17 residues. With 0 bases removed from V and 0 bases from J, the gap between germline ends came to 13 bases. The CDR3 loop is CASSIDRALRSTDTQYF. DNA for the CDR3: TGTGCCAGTAGTATAGATCGGGCGTTAAGGAGCACAGATACGCAGTATTTT. The whole variable domain, remainder taken from reference TRBV19 and TRBJ2-3, is DGGITQSPKYLFRKEGQNVTLSCEQNLNHDAMYWYRQDPGQGLRLIYYSQIVNDFQKGDIAEGYSVSREKKESFPLTVTSAQKNPTAFYLCASSIDRALRSTDTQYFGPGTRLTVL.

The chain joins TRBV4-3 to TRBJ1-2; D is possibly TRBD1 (5 bases). In germline, CDR1 is LGHNA, CDR2 YSLEER. Trimming removed 0 bases from V and 3 bases from J, with 8 bases in between. The CDR3 length is 14 residues. CDR3 in DNA: TGCGCCAGCAGCCAAGATACAGGCGACTATGGCTACACCTTC. Its protein product is CASSQDTGDYGYTF.

The genes are TRBV14 and TRBJ2-7; 7 nucleotides line up with TRBD2. The CDR3 consists of 14 residues. Unmatched junction bases numbered 5, after V lost 2 bases and J lost 4 bases. CDR1 SGHDN and CDR2 FVKESK come from the germline V gene. The CDR3 here is CASSQWGREYEQYF. As DNA, the CDR3 is TGTGCCAGCAGCCAATGGGGGAGGGAGTACGAGCAGTACTTC.

This clone was seen more than once but under ten times. The chain links TRBV15 to TRBJ2-7, with 7 positions matching TRBD2. V was clipped by 5 bases and J by 5 bases; unmatched bases: 6. The germline CDR1 and CDR2 sequences are LNHNV and YYDKDF (reference sequence). This CDR3 spans 13 amino acids. CDR3 loop: CATSLGGSHEQYF. The CDR3 DNA reads as TGTGCCACCAGCCTGGGGGGGAGCCACGAGCAGTACTTC.

This clone was counted a single time. The CDR3 loop is CASSLSGEFSTEAFF. CDR3 DNA sequence: TGTGCCAGCAGCCTTAGTGGGGAATTCAGCACTGAAGCTTTCTTT. V usage is TRBV9 and J usage is TRBJ1-1; D not certain. The CDR3 spans 15 residues. V shed 4 bases and J shed 4 bases, with 17 bases lying between them. The germline CDR1 and CDR2 sequences are SGDLS and YYNGEE.

This rearrangement joins TRBV11-2 to TRBJ1-1; 8 nucleotides agree with TRBD1. CDR1 and CDR2 from the germline V gene are SGHAT and FQNNGV. Trimming cost V 4 bases and J 0 bases; bases outside gene matches: 7. CDR3 length: 16 residues. The CDR3 protein is CASSYGTGVLNTEAFF. The DNA of the CDR3 is TGTGCCAGCAGCTACGGGACAGGCGTTTTGAACACTGAAGCTTTCTTT.

The count of this clone is one. The chain carries TRBV6-5 and TRBJ2-2, with D hard to call. The germline V and J ends were trimmed by 2 bases and 7 bases, with 8 bases remaining between them. The CDR3 has 13 amino acids. CDR1 is MNHEY, CDR2 SVGAGI, per germline. This chain's CDR3 is CASSYGILGELFF. For the CDR3, the DNA is TGTGCCAGCAGTTACGGAATCCTCGGGGAGCTGTTTTTT.

This chain links TRBV5-6 with TRBJ2-7; D perhaps matches TRBD2 (5 bases). Trimming shortened V by 4 bases and J by 5 bases, and 19 bases separated the two germline ends. The CDR3 spans 15 residues. Germline V gene sequence: CDR1 SGHDT, CDR2 YYEEEE. CDR3 sequence (DNA): TGTGCCAGCAGCGTTGGGAACCGGGGAACTGACGAGCAGTACTTC. The encoded protein is CASSVGNRGTDEQYF.

The V and J genes are TRBV4-1 and TRBJ2-1; D perhaps matches TRBD1 (5 bases). The germline gives CDR1 MGHRA, CDR2 YSYEKL. Trimming removed 3 bases at V and 10 bases at J, with 16 bases between. This CDR3 has 14 amino acids. The CDR3 spells CASSQQDMSWEQFF. DNA for the CDR3: TGCGCCAGCAGCCAGCAGGACATGTCATGGGAGCAGTTCTTC.

The CDR3 here is CASRNRGGHNEQFF. For the CDR3, the DNA is TGTGCCAGCAGGAACAGGGGAGGCCACAATGAGCAGTTCTTC. The chain joins TRBV2 to TRBJ2-1, with D maybe TRBD1 (7 bases). The germline V gene encodes CDR1 SNHLY and CDR2 FYNNEI. There are 14 residues in the CDR3. V lost 6 bases to trimming and J lost 5 bases, with 14 bases between them.

V gene TRBV6-1 combines with J gene TRBJ1-6; D not certain. Between the trimmed V and J ends, which lost 7 bases and 8 bases, there was a span of 9 bases. The CDR3 covers 12 residues. The germline V gene encodes CDR1 MNHNS and CDR2 SASEGT. CDR3 region: CASTRGHSPLHF. DNA of the CDR3: TGTGCCAGCACCCGAGGACATTCACCCCTCCACTTT.